Sequencing of this TCR beta chain was carried out in a study of long-term antiretroviral therapy in people with HIV. V shed 4 bases, J shed 2 bases, and the junction held 13 bases outside the gene matches. Germline CDR1 and CDR2: LNHDA and SQIVND (reference sequence). This CDR3 has 18 amino acids. The assay used was immunoSEQ (version v3.0), run at survey level. Profiled with immunoSEQ multiplex PCR; TCRdb holds only in-frame clones, not every one. The sample gives about 43,000 clones, roughly 86% of which show up once; around 5.1% is in the top ten. This specimen was unsorted PBMCs, taken 0.1 years before starting antiretroviral therapy. This sequence was found in a woman aged 45 to 65 with HIV. V is TRBV19 and J is TRBJ1-5, with TRBD1 identical over 8 bases. As DNA, the CDR3 is TGTGCCAGTAGTACCCCCGGGACAGGTTTGACGGGCAATCAGCCCCAGCATTTT. Residues: CASSTPGTGLTGNQPQHF. Using reference TRBV19 and TRBJ1-5 for the parts outside the CDR3, the full variable domain is DGGITQSPKYLFRKEGQNVTLSCEQNLNHDAMYWYRQDPGQGLRLIYYSQIVNDFQKGDIAEGYSVSREKKESFPLTVTSAQKNPTAFYLCASSTPGTGLTGNQPQHFGDGTRLSIL.